A selection of T cell receptor beta chains follows, all from one sample in a study of T cells after yellow fever vaccination. TCRdb re-called the 5' RACE reads with MiXCR, one entry per CDR3 protein. The data hold a few hundred thousand distinct CDR3 sequences, with about a sixth observed a single time. The specimen comprised PBMCs, sampled about 5 days after the first yellow fever vaccination. The receptor set was obtained from a man younger than 35 who received the YFV17D yellow fever vaccine. CDR3s include the opening cysteine and the closing phenylalanine or tryptophan. D genes are given only for firm matches. A clone size is listed for some rows: how often the clone was seen (once, few, many), or a class if it is expanded.

CDR3 protein	CDR3 DNA	V gene	J gene	clone size	D gene
CSVDPGARETQYF	TGCAGCGTTGACCCCGGGGCGAGGGAGACCCAGTACTTC	TRBV29-1	TRBJ2-5	many	-
CASSLDPQGASEKLFF	TGCGCCAGCAGCTTGGACCCACAGGGGGCTAGTGAAAAACTGTTTTTT	TRBV5-1	TRBJ1-4	-	TRBD1
CASSDTSGGAIVTQYF	TGTGCCAGCAGCGACACTAGCGGGGGGGCTATTGTTACGCAGTATTTT	TRBV3-1	TRBJ2-3	-	TRBD2
CASSPPEGQQFF	TGTGCCAGCAGTCCCCCGGAGGGCCAGCAGTTCTTC	TRBV6-6	TRBJ2-1	-	-
CATTRGPTSNTGELFF	TGTGCCACCACCCGCGGGCCTACCTCGAACACCGGGGAGCTGTTTTTT	TRBV15	TRBJ2-2	few	-
CASSPTWGTGNTIYF	TGTGCCAGCAGCCCTACTTGGGGGACGGGAAACACCATATATTTT	TRBV11-2	TRBJ1-3	few	-
CASSYSRRDGNTEAFF	TGTGCCAGCAGTTACTCGAGGAGGGATGGGAACACTGAAGCTTTCTTT	TRBV6-5	TRBJ1-1	-	-
CASSQVYRAMNTEAFF	TGCGCCAGCAGCCAAGTTTACAGGGCAATGAACACTGAAGCTTTCTTT	TRBV4-3	TRBJ1-1	-	-
CASSLEGWGRGANVLTF	TGTGCCAGCAGTTTAGAGGGCTGGGGTCGAGGGGCCAACGTCCTGACTTTC	TRBV12-3/TRBV12-4	TRBJ2-6	-	-
CASSQESGQGGQPQHF	TGCGCCAGCAGCCAAGAGTCAGGGCAGGGAGGACAGCCCCAGCATTTT	TRBV4-3	TRBJ1-5	-	-
CSASGQGAGRETQYF	TGCAGTGCTAGCGGGCAGGGGGCCGGTCGAGAGACCCAGTACTTC	TRBV20-1	TRBJ2-5	few	TRBD1
CASSDMYQPQHF	TGTGCCAGTAGTGATATGTATCAGCCCCAGCATTTT	TRBV19	TRBJ1-5	many	-
CASSVSPEPFF	TGTGCCAGCAGTGTATCGCCTGAGCCGTTCTTC	TRBV25-1	TRBJ2-1	-	-
CASSVGGDRGLRGYTF	TGTGCCAGCAGCGTAGGAGGGGACAGGGGGCTTCGGGGCTACACCTTC	TRBV9	TRBJ1-2	few	TRBD1
CASSQDDRGRYNEQFF	TGTGCCAGCAGCCAAGACGACAGGGGTCGGTACAATGAGCAGTTCTTC	TRBV3-1	TRBJ2-1	-	TRBD1
CATSDLGTGGETQYF	TGTGCCACCAGTGATTTGGGGACAGGGGGAGAGACCCAGTACTTC	TRBV24-1	TRBJ2-5	few	TRBD1
CASSIQGPGSSNQPQHF	TGTGCCAGCAGCATTCAGGGGCCCGGGTCGAGCAATCAGCCCCAGCATTTT	TRBV5-5	TRBJ1-5	-	-
CATSRSRGQETQYF	TGTGCCACCAGCAGGAGTCGGGGACAAGAGACCCAGTACTTC	TRBV15	TRBJ2-5	-	-
CASSFTGFNQPQHF	TGTGCCAGCAGTTTCACAGGGTTTAATCAGCCCCAGCATTTT	TRBV27	TRBJ1-5	-	-
CASSSGQGLNNEQFF	TGTGCCAGCAGCTCAGGGCAGGGCTTAAACAATGAGCAGTTCTTC	TRBV5-4	TRBJ2-1	few	-
CASSQGRGGLGNTEAFF	TGTGCCAGCAGCCAAGGTCGAGGGGGTCTAGGGAACACTGAAGCTTTCTTT	TRBV7-9	TRBJ1-1	-	-
CSAQAAGGRSYNEQFF	TGCAGTGCCCAAGCGGCGGGGGGGCGGTCCTACAATGAGCAGTTCTTC	TRBV20-1	TRBJ2-1	-	TRBD2
CASSLAGTDFNEKLFF	TGTGCCAGCAGCTTAGCCGGGACTGACTTTAATGAAAAACTGTTTTTT	TRBV7-6	TRBJ1-4	few	-
CASSPRTGTNTEAFF	TGTGCCAGCAGCCCTAGGACAGGGACGAACACTGAAGCTTTCTTT	TRBV5-1	TRBJ1-1	many	TRBD1
CASEVTPNTEAFF	TGTGCCAGCGAAGTCACTCCGAACACTGAAGCTTTCTTT	TRBV7-2	TRBJ1-1	few	-
CASSARQGAYEQYF	TGTGCCAGCAGCGCCCGACAGGGGGCCTACGAGCAGTACTTC	TRBV21-1	TRBJ2-7	many	-
CASSYSPSGTGNRGQFF	TGTGCCAGCAGTTACTCCCCCAGCGGGACAGGGAATAGGGGGCAGTTCTTC	TRBV6-5	TRBJ2-1	-	TRBD1
CASGWGYQETQYF	TGTGCCAGTGGTTGGGGATACCAAGAGACCCAGTACTTC	TRBV7-9	TRBJ2-5	once	-
CASGPAGAPSYNEQFF	TGTGCCAGCGGCCCCGCTGGGGCTCCCTCCTACAATGAGCAGTTCTTC	TRBV6-2/TRBV6-3	TRBJ2-1	few	-
CAISITGSTEAFF	TGTGCCATCAGCATTACAGGGAGCACTGAAGCTTTCTTT	TRBV10-3	TRBJ1-1	few	-
CASSTSGTGNHYGYTF	TGTGCCAGCAGCACTTCCGGGACAGGAAACCACTATGGCTACACCTTC	TRBV7-9	TRBJ1-2	few	TRBD1
CASSQAAGGLNEQFF	TGCGCCAGCAGCCAAGCAGCGGGGGGACTCAATGAGCAGTTCTTC	TRBV4-3	TRBJ2-1	-	TRBD2
CASSLMLAGTEAFF	TGTGCCAGCAGCTTAATGTTGGCAGGTACTGAAGCTTTCTTT	TRBV7-2	TRBJ1-1	-	-
CASSHRGGNEAFF	TGTGCCAGCAGCCATAGGGGGGGTAATGAAGCTTTCTTT	TRBV7-9	TRBJ1-1	-	-
CASSQDRGLDTQYF	TGCGCCAGCAGCCAAGATAGGGGTCTAGATACGCAGTATTTT	TRBV4-3	TRBJ2-3	-	-
CSVRMTGYNEQFF	TGCAGCGTAAGAATGACAGGGTACAATGAGCAGTTCTTC	TRBV29-1	TRBJ2-1	few	TRBD1
CASTGFLGTGELFF	TGTGCCAGCACCGGGTTTTTGGGCACCGGGGAGCTGTTTTTT	TRBV6-2/TRBV6-3	TRBJ2-2	-	-
CSGGGNYGYTF	TGCAGCGGCGGGGGGAACTATGGCTACACCTTC	TRBV29-1	TRBJ1-2	few	-
CASSLEGVEYF	TGCGCCAGCAGCTTGGAAGGGGTAGAGTACTTC	TRBV5-1	TRBJ2-7	-	-
CSVEGPGSYEQFF	TGCAGCGTTGAAGGACCAGGGTCGTACGAGCAGTTCTTC	TRBV29-1	TRBJ2-1	-	-
CATAQSDRDTQYF	TGCGCCACCGCGCAATCGGACAGAGATACGCAGTATTTT	TRBV4-3	TRBJ2-3	-	-
CASSLGAAPNQPQHF	TGTGCCAGCAGCTTAGGGGCAGCGCCCAATCAGCCCCAGCATTTT	TRBV11-2	TRBJ1-5	-	-
CASSFSRGGRDTQYF	TGTGCCAGCAGTTTTTCCAGGGGAGGGAGAGATACGCAGTATTTT	TRBV12-3/TRBV12-4	TRBJ2-3	-	-
CASTLGASGGSYNEQFF	TGTGCCAGCACCCTAGGGGCTAGCGGGGGCTCCTACAATGAGCAGTTCTTC	TRBV7-8	TRBJ2-1	few	TRBD2
CASNEPRGANTGELFF	TGTGCCAGCAACGAACCCAGGGGCGCAAACACCGGGGAGCTGTTTTTT	TRBV6-1	TRBJ2-2	-	-
CASSLNLLPGDGTDTQYF	TGTGCCAGCAGCTTGAACCTGCTACCGGGGGACGGGACAGATACGCAGTATTTT	TRBV11-1	TRBJ2-3	-	-
CSAPAPPGYTF	TGCAGTGCCCCAGCCCCGCCTGGCTACACCTTC	TRBV20-1	TRBJ1-2	-	-
CAWSFGLADNEQFF	TGTGCCTGGAGTTTCGGACTAGCGGACAATGAGCAGTTCTTC	TRBV30	TRBJ2-1	few	TRBD2
CASSLSAGVNEQFF	TGTGCCAGCAGTTTATCCGCTGGGGTCAATGAGCAGTTCTTC	TRBV12-3/TRBV12-4	TRBJ2-1	few	-